This is a list of T cell receptor beta chains from one sample in a study of cytomegalovirus exposure and HLA in healthy donors. TCRdb's table, derived via immunoSEQ multiplex PCR, lists solely in-frame clones and lacks some. There are some 240,000 clones in the sample; around 73% occur only once, and around 3.9% lies in the top ten. The sequencing input was PBMCs. The receptors here all came from a male donor in good health and CMV-seronegative. Each CDR3 is given with its conserved first and last residue. A D gene is named only where the DNA matches it firmly. Where a row states a size, it is once, few, many or the class of an expanded clone; other rows omit it.

TRBV7-6,-,-,TRBJ2-2,CASSLGRDRAGELFF,TGTGCCAGCAGCTTAGGCAGGGATAGAGCCGGGGAGCTGTTTTTT
TRBV6-1,-,-,TRBJ2-1,CASSDSSPSYNEQFF,TGTGCCAGCAGTGATAGCTCTCCCTCCTACAATGAGCAGTTCTTC
TRBV2,TRBD1,-,TRBJ2-7,CAGSPPLGQGVRPYEQYF,TGTGCCGGCAGTCCGCCCCTGGGACAGGGGGTTCGCCCCTACGAGCAGTACTTC
TRBV9,TRBD2,-,TRBJ2-3,CASSSQTSGITDTQYF,TGTGCCAGCAGCTCACAGACTAGCGGAATCACAGATACGCAGTATTTT
TRBV2,-,-,TRBJ2-7,CASSEVRSSYEQYF,TGTGCCAGCAGTGAAGTTCGGAGCTCCTACGAGCAGTACTTC
TRBV27,TRBD2,-,TRBJ2-3,CASSAWLAGEDTQYF,TGTGCCAGCAGTGCGTGGCTAGCGGGGGAAGATACGCAGTATTTT
TRBV19,TRBD1,-,TRBJ1-2,CASSTTDREGYTF,TGTGCCAGTAGTACCACGGACAGGGAAGGCTACACCTTC
TRBV27,-,many,TRBJ2-2,CASSSWTANTGELFF,TGTGCCAGCAGTTCCTGGACAGCCAACACCGGGGAGCTGTTTTTT
TRBV19,TRBD1,-,TRBJ1-2,CASSISGQGDGYTF,TGTGCCAGTAGTATTTCGGGACAGGGGGATGGCTACACCTTC
TRBV5-4,TRBD2,-,TRBJ2-1,CASSIPGLAGENEQFF,TGTGCCAGCAGCATCCCGGGACTAGCGGGAGAGAATGAGCAGTTCTTC
TRBV29-1,TRBD1,-,TRBJ1-1,CSAPTGADTEAFF,TGCAGCGCTCCGACAGGGGCGGACACTGAAGCTTTCTTT
TRBV28,-,once,TRBJ2-2,CASSAVGAGELFF,TGTGCCAGCAGTGCGGTGGGAGCCGGGGAGCTGTTTTTT
TRBV27,TRBD2,once,TRBJ2-1,CASSFLAGGPSGEQFF,TGTGCCAGCAGTTTTTTAGCGGGAGGGCCCTCGGGTGAGCAGTTCTTC
TRBV6-6,-,once,TRBJ2-2,CASSYSPGGELFF,TGTGCCAGCAGTTACTCTCCGGGTGGGGAGCTGTTTTTT
TRBV29-1,TRBD1,-,TRBJ2-2,CSVENRDSGAGELFF,TGCAGCGTCGAAAATAGGGACAGTGGGGCCGGGGAGCTGTTTTTT
TRBV5-1,TRBD2,once,TRBJ2-2,CASSLGPQTSGANTGELFF,TGCGCCAGCAGCTTGGGGCCCCAAACTAGCGGGGCGAACACCGGGGAGCTGTTTTTT
TRBV9,TRBD2,once,TRBJ2-7,CASSLGLAGPGGGTYEQYF,TGTGCCAGCAGCTTGGGACTAGCGGGACCCGGCGGAGGTACCTACGAGCAGTACTTC
TRBV6-5,TRBD2,-,TRBJ2-4,CASSYHRGSSGNIQYF,TGTGCCAGCAGTTACCATCGCGGGAGTTCTGGAAACATTCAGTACTTC
TRBV5-5,TRBD2,-,TRBJ2-7,CASSLAPTSGTYEQYF,TGTGCCAGCAGCTTGGCCCCGACTAGCGGAACCTACGAGCAGTACTTC
TRBV29-1,-,-,TRBJ2-7,CSVGSSYERYF,TGCAGCGTTGGCTCTTCCTACGAGCGGTACTTC
TRBV5-1,-,-,TRBJ2-3,CASSLGGSTDTQYF,TGCGCCAGCAGCTTGGGCGGGAGCACAGATACGCAGTATTTT
TRBV27,TRBD2,-,TRBJ2-7,CASSLGGSSYEQYF,TGTGCCAGCAGTTTAGGCGGGAGCTCCTACGAGCAGTACTTC
TRBV9,TRBD2,-,TRBJ2-1,CASSRTSGSYNEQFF,TGTGCCAGCAGCAGGACTAGCGGGAGCTACAATGAGCAGTTCTTC
TRBV5-4,-,-,TRBJ2-1,CASSFWDIGDDEQFF,TGTGCCAGCAGCTTTTGGGACATAGGAGACGATGAGCAGTTCTTC
TRBV19,TRBD1,-,TRBJ2-5,CASSPGQVPGEQYF,TGTGCCAGTAGTCCCGGACAGGTGCCTGGGGAGCAGTACTTC
TRBV2,-,-,TRBJ2-7,CATGGTRGLSSYEQYF,TGTGCCACCGGAGGAACGCGGGGACTCAGCTCCTACGAGCAGTACTTC
TRBV28,-,-,TRBJ1-1,CASSFYLFTLNGNTEAFF,TGTGCCAGCAGTTTTTATTTATTCACCCTCAACGGGAACACTGAAGCTTTCTTT
TRBV5-6,-,-,TRBJ1-5,CASSLDGSNQPQHF,TGTGCCAGCAGCTTGGACGGTAGCAATCAGCCCCAGCATTTT
TRBV5-8,TRBD1,-,TRBJ2-5,CASSLGQGQETQYF,TGTGCCAGCAGCCTCGGACAGGGCCAAGAGACCCAGTACTTC
TRBV6-5,-,-,TRBJ2-7,CASSRERNSYEQYF,TGTGCCAGCAGTCGGGAGCGGAACTCCTACGAGCAGTACTTC
TRBV5-1,TRBD1,-,TRBJ1-2,CASSSYGQANYGYTF,TGCGCCAGCAGCTCATACGGACAGGCGAACTATGGCTACACCTTC
TRBV27,TRBD2,-,TRBJ2-5,CASSLASSGQETQYF,TGTGCCAGCAGTTTGGCGTCTAGCGGCCAAGAGACCCAGTACTTC
TRBV19,-,-,TRBJ2-4,CASQVRGENIQYF,TGTGCCAGCCAAGTAAGGGGTGAGAACATTCAGTACTTC
TRBV7-6,-,-,TRBJ2-5,CASRGAFLPGETQYF,TGTGCCTCTCGGGGGGCATTCCTCCCGGGGGAGACCCAGTACTTC
TRBV9,TRBD1,many,TRBJ2-7,CASSEGGTGVYEQYF,TGTGCCAGCAGCGAGGGTGGGACAGGGGTCTACGAGCAGTACTTC
TRBV6-1,TRBD1,once,TRBJ2-3,CASSHTGADTQYF,TGTGCCAGCAGTCATACAGGGGCAGATACGCAGTATTTT
TRBV7-9,TRBD2,-,TRBJ2-1,CASSFASGSRNEQFF,TGTGCCAGCAGCTTCGCTAGCGGGAGTCGCAATGAGCAGTTCTTC
TRBV4-2,TRBD2,-,TRBJ2-4,CASSPTSGSKYEGAKNIQYF,TGTGCCAGCAGCCCTACTAGCGGGAGCAAGTACGAGGGGGCCAAAAACATTCAGTACTTC
TRBV28,-,-,TRBJ1-1,CASSSPEVRVGMNTEAFF,TGTGCCAGCAGTTCCCCCGAGGTGAGGGTCGGTATGAACACTGAAGCTTTCTTT
TRBV5-1,TRBD1,once,TRBJ2-1,CASSQAPGQGENEQFF,TGCGCCAGCAGCCAGGCCCCCGGACAGGGGGAGAATGAGCAGTTCTTC
TRBV28,-,few,TRBJ1-1,CASSLLEGWVNTEAFF,TGTGCCAGCAGTTTATTGGAGGGATGGGTAAACACTGAAGCTTTCTTT
TRBV6-1,TRBD1,-,TRBJ1-2,CASKRTGGYGYTF,TGTGCCAGCAAAAGGACAGGCGGTTATGGCTACACCTTC
TRBV2,-,-,TRBJ2-7,CASIFGYEQYF,TGTGCCAGTATCTTCGGCTACGAGCAGTACTTC
TRBV6-1,-,-,TRBJ2-7,CASSGQSSYEQYF,TGTGCCAGCAGTGGACAGAGTTCCTACGAGCAGTACTTC
TRBV27,-,once,TRBJ2-2,CASSFIWTQNTGELFF,TGTGCCAGCAGTTTTATTTGGACTCAGAACACCGGGGAGCTGTTTTTT
TRBV18,-,-,TRBJ2-1,CASSPGVPPHNEQFF,TGTGCCAGCTCACCCGGGGTTCCACCCCACAATGAGCAGTTCTTC
TRBV2,TRBD1,few,TRBJ1-5,CASSGSTGGRQPQHF,TGTGCCAGCAGCGGCAGTACAGGGGGAAGGCAGCCCCAGCATTTT
TRBV28,-,-,TRBJ2-1,CASSKHGTYNEQFF,TGTGCCAGCAGTAAACACGGGACCTACAATGAGCAGTTCTTC
TRBV2,TRBD1,-,TRBJ2-2,CASSEGRGGSTGELFF,TGTGCCAGCAGTGAAGGTCGAGGGGGCAGCACCGGGGAGCTGTTTTTT
TRBV29-1,-,-,TRBJ2-3,CSAPTDGGDTQYF,TGCAGCGCTCCCACGGACGGGGGTGATACGCAGTATTTT
TRBV19,TRBD1,-,TRBJ2-6,CASTPHHGTGGGGANVLTF,TGTGCCAGTACCCCCCACCACGGGACAGGGGGGGGTGGGGCCAACGTCCTGACTTTC
TRBV5-6,-,-,TRBJ2-3,CASSRGSTDTQYF,TGTGCCAGCAGCAGGGGTAGCACAGATACGCAGTATTTT
TRBV19,-,-,TRBJ2-1,CASSISGIEQFF,TGTGCCAGTAGTATCTCGGGGATTGAGCAGTTCTTC
TRBV6-5,TRBD1,-,TRBJ2-3,CASSYRQGVTDTQYF,TGTGCCAGCAGTTACAGACAGGGGGTCACAGATACGCAGTATTTT
TRBV19,TRBD1,-,TRBJ2-3,CATRDRGRGSTDTQYF,TGTGCCACCCGGGACAGGGGTAGAGGGAGCACAGATACGCAGTATTTT
TRBV2,-,-,TRBJ1-2,CASSQQASNYGYTF,TGTGCCAGCAGTCAACAGGCGTCTAACTATGGCTACACCTTC
TRBV21-1,-,-,TRBJ2-7,CASSSREGREQYF,TGTGCCAGCAGCTCTCGGGAGGGCCGGGAGCAGTACTTC